This TCR beta chain was recovered during a study of cytomegalovirus exposure and HLA in healthy donors. A remark on this clone: Its antigen is not identified.

The junction had 11 bases not matched to a gene; V was cut back by 0 bases and J by 11 bases. Germline V gene sequence: CDR1 SQVTM, CDR2 ANQGSEA. This CDR3 contains 14 residues. PCR used 60 Vbeta primers and 13 Jbeta primers. The table came from immunoSEQ multiplex PCR; TCRdb's copy has only in-frame clones and leaves some out. The data hold 120,000 or so clones, with approximately 77% observed a single time. Findings and caveats of the study: According to an earlier analysis, most TCR beta V segments yielded productive rearrangements about 90% or about 30% of the time.

The rearrangement links TRBV29-1 to TRBJ1-1; TRBD1 matches at 8 bases. Sequencing was performed on PBMCs. This TCR was sampled from a man between 18 and 35 years old in good health and CMV-seronegative. Written as DNA, the CDR3 is TGCAGCGTTGAAGATCGGGGACAGGTTGATTTGGCTTTCTTT. This gives the protein CSVEDRGQVDLAFF.